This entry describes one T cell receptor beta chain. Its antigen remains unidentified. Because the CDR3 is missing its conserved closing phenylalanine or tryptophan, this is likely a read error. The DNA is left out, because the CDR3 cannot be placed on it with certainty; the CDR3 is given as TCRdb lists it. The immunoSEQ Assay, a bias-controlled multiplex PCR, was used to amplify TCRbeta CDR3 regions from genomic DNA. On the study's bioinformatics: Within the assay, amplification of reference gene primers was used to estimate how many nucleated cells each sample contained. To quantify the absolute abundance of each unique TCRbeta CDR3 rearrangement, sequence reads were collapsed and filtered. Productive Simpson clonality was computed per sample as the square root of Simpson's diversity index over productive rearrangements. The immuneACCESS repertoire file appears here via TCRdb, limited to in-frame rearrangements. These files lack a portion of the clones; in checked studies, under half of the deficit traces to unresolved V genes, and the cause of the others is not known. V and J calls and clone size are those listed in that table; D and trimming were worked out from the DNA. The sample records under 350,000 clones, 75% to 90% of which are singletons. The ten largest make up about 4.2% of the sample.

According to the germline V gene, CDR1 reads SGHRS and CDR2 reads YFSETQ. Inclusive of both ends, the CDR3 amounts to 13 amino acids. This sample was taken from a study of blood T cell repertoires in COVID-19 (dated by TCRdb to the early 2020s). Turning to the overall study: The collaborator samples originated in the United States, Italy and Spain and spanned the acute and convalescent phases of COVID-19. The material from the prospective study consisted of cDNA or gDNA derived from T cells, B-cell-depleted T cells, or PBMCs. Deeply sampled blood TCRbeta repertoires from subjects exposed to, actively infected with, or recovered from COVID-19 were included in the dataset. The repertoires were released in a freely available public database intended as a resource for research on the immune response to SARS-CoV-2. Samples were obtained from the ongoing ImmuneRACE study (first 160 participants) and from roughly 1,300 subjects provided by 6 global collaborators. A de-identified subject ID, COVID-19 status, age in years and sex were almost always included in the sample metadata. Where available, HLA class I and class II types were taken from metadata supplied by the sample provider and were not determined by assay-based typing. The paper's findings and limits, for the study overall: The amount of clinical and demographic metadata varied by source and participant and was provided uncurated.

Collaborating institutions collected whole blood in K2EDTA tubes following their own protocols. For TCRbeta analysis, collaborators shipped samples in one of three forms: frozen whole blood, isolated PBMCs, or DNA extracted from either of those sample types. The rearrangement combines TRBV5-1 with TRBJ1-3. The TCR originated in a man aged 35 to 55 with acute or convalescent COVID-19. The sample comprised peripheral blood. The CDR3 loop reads CASSLGLGSDGVY.